These 9 T cell receptor beta chains originate from one sample sequenced in a study of tumor-infiltrating lymphocytes in primary liver carcinoma. Unsorted bulk tissue, about 19-32 mg of it, served as the source for co-extraction of RNA and DNA. The investigators made TCR beta cDNA from roughly 460 ng total RNA, using a constant-region primer. Construction of TCR beta libraries relied on three successive nested multiplex PCR rounds employing slightly modified ARM-PCR. A C-beta reverse primer and TRBV1-TRBV30 forward primers served in each of the first two PCR rounds, at approximately 10 cycles apiece. From the multiplex PCR reads, TCRdb called clonotypes with MiXCR, one entry per CDR3 protein. Of some 110,000 distinct CDR3 sequences in the sample, around 83% were seen once. Input material: liver tumor tissue from sampling region 3. Subset of the sample: tumor region T3, left-lateral pole. These receptors were obtained from a man in his forties with primary liver carcinoma and hepatitis B virus infection.

The rearrangement joins TRBV5-4 to TRBJ2-7, with D unresolved. This CDR3 has 13 amino acids. V lost 5 bases to trimming and J lost 10 bases, with 19 bases between them. Germline lookup yields CDR1 SGHNT and CDR2 YYREEE (reference sequence). CDR3 sequence: CASRFASPGEQYF. The CDR3 coding sequence is TGTGCCAGCAGATTCGCCTCACCAGGCGAACAGTACTTC.

Notes on this clonotype: Germline and junction disagree at one end, which may indicate a read error. The rearrangement uses TRBV13 and TRBJ1-6; 7 positions agree with TRBD1. Germline V lookup: CDR1 PRHDT, CDR2 FYEKMQ (reference sequence). The CDR3 covers 16 residues. The CDR3 DNA sequence: TGTGCTAGCAGCTCACCCGGGGACAGAGGCGTTTCACCCCTCCACTTT. Residues: CASSSPGDRGVSPLHF. The full variable domain, its missing parts supplied by reference TRBV13 and TRBJ1-6, is AAGVIQSPRHLIKEKRETATLKCYPIPRHDTVYWYQQGPGQDPQFLISFYEKMQSDKGSIPDRFSAQQFSDYHSELNMSSLELGDSALYFCASSSPGDRGVSPLHFGNGTRLTVT.

This clonotype was detected ten times or more. The J gene is TRBJ2-1, the V gene TRBV4-2, with D possibly called TRBD1 or TRBD2 (7 bases each). The V and J ends lost 0 bases and 2 bases respectively, with 11 bases between them. This CDR3 has 16 amino acids. Germline values: CDR1 LGHNA, CDR2 YNFKEQ. DNA of the CDR3: TGTGCCAGCAGCCAAGAGGGAGGGGGCGCCTACAATGAGCAGTTCTTC. It yields the protein CASSQEGGGAYNEQFF.

This clonotype appeared a single time. One junction end disagrees with the germline gene, perhaps due to a read error. Written as DNA, the CDR3 is TGCGCCAGCAGGGTCAGTAGCGGGAGGACAGAAACGCAGTATTTT. Translation: CASRVSSGRTETQYF. This chain links TRBV4-1 with TRBJ2-3; 10 bases line up with TRBD2. The CDR3 totals 15 residues. Germline V gene lookup returns CDR1 MGHRA and CDR2 YSYEKL.

This clonotype was found a few times. The germline gene is not matched at one end of the junction; a read error may be the cause. The chain recombines TRBV5-6 with TRBJ2-2; 9 bases align to TRBD2. Germline assignment: CDR1 SGHDT and CDR2 YYEEEE. This CDR3 is built from 15 residues. The CDR3 nucleotides are TGTGCCAGCAGCTTGGGACTAGCGGACACCGAGGAGCTGTTTTTT. It translates to CASSLGLADTEELFF.

Worth noting for this clonotype: Sequence at one end of the junction differs from germline and may be a read error. In DNA, the CDR3 is TGTGCCAGAAGTCCATGGATTGCGAACACCCGGGAGCTATTTTTT. Translation: CARSPWIANTRELFF. The chain recombines TRBV11-2 with TRBJ2-2; D possibly corresponds to TRBD2 (6 bases). The CDR3 extends over 15 amino acids. CDR1 is SGHAT and CDR2 is FQNNGV in the germline V gene.

A remark on this clonotype: At one end, the junction sequence differs from germline, possibly due to a read error. CDR3 sequence (DNA): TGTACCAGCAGCTTAACGGAATCGGGAGAATACGAACAGTACTTC. This sequence encodes CTSSLTESGEYEQYF. V is TRBV11-1 and J is TRBJ2-7, with a possible D match to TRBD2 (6 bases). Germline V gives CDR1 SGHAT, CDR2 FQDESV (reference sequence). CDR3 length equals 15 residues. Based on the CDR3 plus reference TRBV11-1 and TRBJ2-7, the full variable domain is EAEVAQSPRYKITEKSQAVAFWCDPISGHATLYWYRQILGQGPELLVQFQDESVVDDSQLPKDRFSAERLKGVDSTLKIQPAELGDSAMYLCTSSLTESGEYEQYFGPGTRLTVT.

Points on this clonotype: A read error may produce the germline difference seen at one junction end. Here the CDR3 DNA reads TGTGCCTGGAGCCGGACACGTGAAAACATTCAGTGTTTC. It codes for CAWSRTRENIQCF. The chain carries TRBV30 and TRBJ2-4, with a tentative D call TRBD1 (5 bases). Per the germline V gene, CDR1 is GTSNPN and CDR2 is SVGIG (reference sequence). There are 13 residues in the CDR3.

A remark on this clonotype: Its ends do not fully match the called genes, so a read error is possible. The genes are TRBV5-4 and TRBJ2-3; possibly TRBD2 for D (5 bases). This CDR3 is built from 17 residues. CDR1 SGHNT and CDR2 YYREEE come from the germline V gene (reference sequence). CDR3: CASINRASGASTDMQYF. The CDR3 nucleotides read TGTGCCAGCATTAACAGAGCCTCCGGAGCTAGCACAGATATGCAGTATTTT.